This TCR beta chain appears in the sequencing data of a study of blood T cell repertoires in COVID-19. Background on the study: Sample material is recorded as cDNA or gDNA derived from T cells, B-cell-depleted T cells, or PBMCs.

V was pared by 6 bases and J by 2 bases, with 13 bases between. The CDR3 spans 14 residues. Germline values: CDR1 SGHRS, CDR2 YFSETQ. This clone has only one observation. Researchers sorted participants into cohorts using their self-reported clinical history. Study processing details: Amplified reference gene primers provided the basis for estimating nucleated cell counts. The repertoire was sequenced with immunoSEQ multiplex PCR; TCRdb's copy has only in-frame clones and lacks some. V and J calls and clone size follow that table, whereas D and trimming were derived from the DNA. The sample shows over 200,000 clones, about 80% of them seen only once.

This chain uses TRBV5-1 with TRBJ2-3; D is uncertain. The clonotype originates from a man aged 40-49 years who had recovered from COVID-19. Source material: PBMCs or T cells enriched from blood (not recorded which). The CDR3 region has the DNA TGCGCCAGCACCACCATAGACAACACAGATACGCAGTATTTT. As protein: CASTTIDNTDTQYF.